The source of this T cell receptor beta chain is a study of cytomegalovirus exposure and HLA in healthy donors. The PCR used 60 Vbeta and 13 Jbeta primers. Sequencing was performed with immunoSEQ multiplex PCR; in TCRdb, only in-frame clones are kept and a portion is missing. The sample lists 100,000 to 150,000 clones; 80% were seen once. The CDR3 spans 14 residues. V gave up 4 bases and J gave up 3 bases; unmatched junction bases: 1. The V gene's germline CDR1 is SGHDT and CDR2 YYEEEE. The rearrangement joins TRBV5-6 to TRBJ2-1, with 10 bases matching TRBD2. The source is a man aged 25 to 45 in good health and CMV-seropositive. Sequencing was done on a sample of PBMCs. The CDR3 is CASSLAGDYNEQFF. CDR3 coding DNA: TGTGCCAGCAGCCTAGCGGGGGACTACAATGAGCAGTTCTTC.